This T cell receptor beta chain was observed in a study of cytotoxic CD8 clonotypes in ibrutinib-treated CLL (dated by TCRdb to about 2021). Broadly, across the study: In this cohort, approximately 15 patients were treatment-naive and under 13 were relapsed/refractory, while some 18 had unmutated IGHV. Partial responses were observed in 24 patients and complete responses in 2; after a median follow-up of around 68 months, remission was maintained in roughly 14 patients and progression was observed in roughly twelve. Longitudinal samples were available for about 30% of the roughly 90 trial participants. Response samples were obtained after a median of around eleven months of treatment, with a range of roughly 6 to 40 months. Cryopreserved peripheral blood mononuclear cells were obtained prior to treatment, at the time of response, and at either disease progression or sustained remission. On average, each sample yielded 255,043 productive templates and about 100,000 productive rearrangements.

As concerns this clone: Its antigen remains unidentified. Per-base quality was not reported, and no clone a single base away is much larger than it.

Here is what the overall study found, with its caveats: Sustained-remission and progressing patients did not have matched sampling times, and lymph node repertoires were not examined. Clonality rose at ibrutinib response, remained stable during sustained remission, and dropped back toward baseline at progression. Public clonotypes were found to be uncommon and were observed to contract or remain stable during treatment; the increase in clonality was shown to reflect expansion of private clonotypes at ibrutinib response. Baseline clonality exceeded that of age-matched healthy donors and correlated strongly with circulating CD8+ T-cell counts.

For TCR beta library preparation, around 2 micrograms of genomic DNA were isolated from cryopreserved PBMCs. Longitudinal blood samples from CLL patients on ibrutinib monotherapy underwent high-throughput TCR beta sequencing. Patients were enrolled in a phase 2 open-label single-center ibrutinib monotherapy trial. Each clonotype received, on average, around 9.6x coverage in deep resolution sequencing performed on a MiSeq, where the target depth lay between 1 in 1 million and 1 in 200,000 T cells. The immunoSEQ hsTCRB Kit was used to generate TCR beta libraries. The published analysis was carried out like this. The data were analyzed with ImmunoSEQ Analyzer and ImmunoSEQ Data Assistant, and V, D and J gene assignments followed IMGT definitions. Clonality, which ranges from 0 to 1, was calculated by subtracting the normalized Shannon entropy of productive rearrangement frequencies from one. Only overrepresented clonotypes making up at least 0.05% of each patient's repertoire were included in the public clonotype analysis. Thirteen age-matched healthy donor repertoires from immuneACCESS were used as controls for clonality. This immuneACCESS table, as held by TCRdb, lists in-frame sequences with V and J called but not all clones. Of the missing ones, under half trace to an unresolved V gene in checked studies; the others have no known cause. That table furnishes V, J and clone size, whereas the DNA furnished D and trimming. This sample has some 35,000 clones in its table, and about 70% of those were observed once. The ten largest clones add up to 25% to 35% of the sample.

The sequence was obtained from a human donor with chronic lymphocytic leukemia. Sequencing used PBMCs, obtained before ibrutinib treatment.

The CDR3 region: CASSEALRFFGTATEQFF. The DNA sequence follows: TGTGCCAGCAGTGAAGCGCTTCGGTTCTTTGGGACAGCGACTGAGCAGTTCTTC. The chain employs TRBV6-1 and TRBJ2-1; a stretch of 7 junction bases matches TRBD1. The CDR3 covers 18 residues, taking in both the cysteine and the phenylalanine. Only the CDR3 region is kept as DNA, spanning 54 bases read in frame from base 1. From the germline V gene, CDR1 is MNHNS and CDR2 is SASEGT. For this chain, trimming is 0 bases at the V end and 9 bases at the J end, and the number of junction bases without a gene match is 17.